This T cell receptor beta chain emerged from a study of metastatic and nonmetastatic thyroid tumors. At the level of the study: Repertoires from malignant and benign thyroid patients were compared across blood and tumor or nodule tissue.

The CDR3 runs to 13 residues. V dropped 8 bases and J dropped 6 bases, with 13 bases sitting between them. Germline V gives CDR1 WSHSY, CDR2 SAAADI. Nobody among the patients had been given any treatment before thyroid surgery. Source study methods: CDR3 differences across clinicopathological groups were used to build a distant-metastasis classifier for papillary thyroid cancer. TCRdb called clones again from the PCR reads with MiXCR. TCRdb, not the original authors, processed these V and J calls. The table shows more than 70,000 clones, with around 7.8% occurring only once. Ten or more counts support this clone. The antigen is not known. Points from the study as a whole: Within blood and tumor, benign nodules reportedly had significantly lower TCR beta diversity than malignant thyroid tumors did.

The sample comprised blood. This sequence joins TRBV10-2 and TRBJ1-4; D might be TRBD1 (5 bases). The source is a female donor with papillary thyroid cancer or a benign thyroid nodule (not recorded which). Some clones in this sample may be carry-over from other donors' samples. The chain's CDR3 is CASVAGLDEKLFF. The CDR3 region has the DNA TGCGCCAGCGTGGCAGGGTTAGATGAAAAACTGTTTTTT.